This TCR beta chain came from a study of technical replicates of blood from several donors. This clone was detected only once. Losses at the gene ends were 4 bases for V and 0 bases for J; bases not matched to a gene: 6. The CDR3 covers 16 residues. Germline V gene data show CDR1 as LGHNA and CDR2 as YNFKEQ. TCRdb's copy holds only in-frame clones and misses some; the assay was immunoSEQ multiplex PCR. Of over 90,000 clones listed, approximately 96% are singletons. Sequenced sample: T cells isolated from PBMCs. The chain links TRBV4-2 to TRBJ1-5; the match to TRBD1 covers 7 bases. The receptor was derived from a human donor in good health. The CDR3 DNA reads as TGTGCCAGCAGCCCAGAGACAGGGTATAGCAATCAGCCCCAGCATTTT. The encoded protein is CASSPETGYSNQPQHF.